Below, one T cell receptor (beta chain) is given with its context. These data come from a study of radiation and T cells in renal cell carcinoma. The V and J ends lost 7 bases and 1 base, in that order; junction bases with no gene match: 3. The CDR3 spans 15 residues. Germline CDR1 reads LNHDA; CDR2 reads SQIVND (reference sequence). Produced via immunoSEQ multiplex PCR; TCRdb's table is partial and in-frame only. The sample lists just over 150,000 clones, roughly 86% seen once, with 13% in the top ten. Time point defined: blood 2 weeks post-SBRT. Treatment indicated: 15 Gy SBRT to primary tumor, nephrectomy 4 weeks later.

The starting material was blood, obtained from a patient whose treatment included radiotherapy and nephrectomy. The rearrangement links TRBV19 to TRBJ1-5; 11 bases fit TRBD1. This TCR derives from a woman aged 45 to 65 with renal cell carcinoma. The CDR3 DNA reads TGTGCCAGTAAGGACAGGGGGCTGAGCAATCAGCCCCAGCATTTT. Translating gives CASKDRGLSNQPQHF.